The clone carrying this T cell receptor (beta chain) was observed a single time. Its target is not known. This CDR3 has 15 amino acids. From germline, CDR1 is SGHRS and CDR2 YFSETQ. The V gene lost 2 bases and the J gene lost 0 bases, with 9 bases spanning the gap. This entry comes from a study of T cell responses to AZD1222 COVID-19 vaccine. Broader study findings: Recipients of two AZD1222 doses showed rising Spike-specific TCR breadth and depth. Just five or six AZD1222 recipients were seropositive at baseline. Clonal diversity was possibly underestimated; the donors were predominantly white British and more often female. Nearly half of the spike-specific TCRs reportedly recognize variant regions that carry no mutations.

TCRdb keeps only in-frame clones here, not all; method: immunoSEQ multiplex PCR. This table has roughly 190,000 clones, about 92% appearing once. The gene calls are TRBV5-1 and TRBJ2-1, with D perhaps matching TRBD1 (6 bases). The origin of this receptor is an adult in good health. Specimen: peripheral blood, collected on day 0 of AZD1222 vaccination. The CDR3 sequence: CASSFRDNSYNEQFF. The CDR3 DNA sequence: TGCGCCAGCAGCTTCCGGGACAACTCCTACAATGAGCAGTTCTTC.